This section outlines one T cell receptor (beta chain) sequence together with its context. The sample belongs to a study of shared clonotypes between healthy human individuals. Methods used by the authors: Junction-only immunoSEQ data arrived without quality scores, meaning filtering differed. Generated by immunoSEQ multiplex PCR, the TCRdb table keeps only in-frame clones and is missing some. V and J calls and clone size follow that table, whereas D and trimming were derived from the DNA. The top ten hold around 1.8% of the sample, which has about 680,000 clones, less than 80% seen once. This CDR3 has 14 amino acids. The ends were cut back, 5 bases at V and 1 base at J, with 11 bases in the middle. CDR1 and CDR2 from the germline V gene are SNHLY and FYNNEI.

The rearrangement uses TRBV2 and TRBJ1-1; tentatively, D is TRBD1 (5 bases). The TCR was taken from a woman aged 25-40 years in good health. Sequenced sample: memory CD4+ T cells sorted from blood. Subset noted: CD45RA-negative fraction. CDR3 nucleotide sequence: TGTGCCAGCAGTTTGGGCAGGGCGAACACTGAAGCTTTCTTT. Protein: CASSLGRANTEAFF.